The 21 T cell receptor beta chains below were found in one sample sequenced in a study of CD8 T cells in ankylosing spondylitis. These receptors have no identified antigens. TCRdb re-analysed the 5' RACE reads in MiXCR, keeping a single row per CDR3 protein. The table includes 500,000 to 650,000 distinct CDR3 sequences, roughly 5.2% detected once. Study conclusions and caveats: Apparently characteristic of ankylosing spondylitis blood was a TCR beta motif (about 8 highly homologous variants).

Specimen: blood, either unsorted or a sorted T cell fraction (not recorded which). Every receptor here comes from a male donor with ankylosing spondylitis.

This clonotype was observed a few times. A much bigger clone sits one base away, suggesting this may be a read error. The genes are TRBV7-9 and TRBJ2-1; D gene uncertain. Deletions cut 8 bases from V and 6 bases from J, with 8 bases between. The CDR3 extends over 11 amino acids. Germline V gives CDR1 SEHNR, CDR2 FQNEAQ (reference sequence). CDR3 region: CASEESNEQFF. The CDR3 region has the DNA TGTGCCAGCGAGGAAAGCAATGAGCAGTTCTTC.

This clonotype turned up a few times. This sequence joins TRBV20-1 and TRBJ2-7; weak D call: TRBD2 (5 bases). Trimming pared 5 bases from V and 3 bases from J, leaving 14 bases between. From germline, CDR1 is DFQATT and CDR2 SNEGSKA (reference sequence). The CDR3 totals 13 residues. CDR3 amino acids: CSAPARTFYEQYF. The CDR3 DNA reads as TGCAGTGCTCCTGCCAGGACTTTCTACGAGCAGTACTTC.

This clonotype was counted at least ten times. This chain links TRBV9 with TRBJ1-4; 7 positions agree with TRBD1. CDR1 is SGDLS and CDR2 is YYNGEE in the germline V gene. V dropped 3 bases and J dropped 5; count of bases not matched to a gene: 7. The CDR3 extends over 15 amino acids. The CDR3, as DNA: TGTGCCAGCAGCGGTACCGGGACAGAGAATGAAAAACTGTTTTTT. Translation gives CASSGTGTENEKLFF. Using reference TRBV9 and TRBJ1-4 for the parts outside the CDR3, the full variable domain is DSGVTQTPKHLITATGQRVTLRCSPRSGDLSVYWYQQSLDQGLQFLIQYYNGEERAKGNILERFSAQQFPDLHSELNLSSLELGDSALYFCASSGTGTENEKLFFGSGTQLSVL.

In this sample, this clonotype turned up many times. This chain links TRBV4-3 with TRBJ2-6; D is undetermined. CDR1 and CDR2 from the germline V gene are LGHNA and YSLEER. Trimming pared 0 bases from V and 3 bases from J, leaving 15 bases between. The CDR3 is 18 residues long. The CDR3: CASSQDPHFGGGANVLTF. DNA of the CDR3: TGCGCCAGCAGCCAAGATCCCCATTTCGGCGGTGGGGCCAACGTCCTGACTTTC.

Note on this clonotype: A much more abundant neighbour one base away suggests this may be a read error. The chain combines TRBV20-1 with TRBJ1-5, with unresolved D. Germline V gene lookup returns CDR1 DFQATT and CDR2 SNEGSKA (reference sequence). This CDR3 spans 15 amino acids. The V and J ends lost 5 bases and 0 bases respectively, with 14 bases between them. DNA for the CDR3: TGCAGTGCTGACGCACGGATAGATAGCAATCAGCCCCAGCATTTT. Translation: CSADARIDSNQPQHF.

This clonotype has ten or more counts. This chain joins TRBV12-3 or TRBV12-4 and TRBJ1-2; D is uncertain. The CDR3 covers 12 residues. Trimming shortened V by 2 bases and J by 10 bases, and 11 bases separated the two germline ends. CDR3 in DNA: TGTGCCAGCAGTTTATTCCCCAACCACTACACCTTC. Amino acids: CASSLFPNHYTF.

This clonotype has a count of ten or more. The chain couples TRBV28 to TRBJ2-3; D unclear. There are 15 residues in the CDR3. V was pared by 3 bases and J by 1 base, with 11 bases between. The germline gives CDR1 MDHEN, CDR2 SYDVKM. The chain's CDR3 is CASSFKAGGTDTQYF. The CDR3 DNA sequence: TGTGCCAGCAGTTTCAAAGCTGGCGGCACAGATACGCAGTATTTT.

This clonotype was found a few times. At one end, the junction sequence differs from germline, possibly due to a read error. The chain links TRBV2 to TRBJ1-1; the match to TRBD1 covers 9 bases. CDR3 length equals 13 residues. CDR1 and CDR2 from the germline V gene are SNHLY and FYNNEI. The CDR3 DNA is TGTGCCAGCGCCCGGGACAGGGACACCGAAGCTTTCTTT. The encoded protein is CASARDRDTEAFF. The whole variable domain, filled in from reference TRBV2 and TRBJ1-1, reads EPEVTQTPSHQVTQMGQEVILRCVPISNHLYFYWYRQILGQKVEFLVSFYNNEISEKSEIFDDQFSVERPDGSNFTLKIRSTKLEDSAMYFCASARDRDTEAFFGQGTRLTVV.

This clonotype was recorded many times. The chain couples TRBV6-2 or TRBV6-3 to TRBJ2-7; TRBD1 agrees at 7 bases. The ends lost 5 bases at V and 1 base at J; junction bases unmatched: 5. The CDR3 covers 14 residues. The germline gives CDR1 MNHEY, CDR2 SVGEGT. The CDR3 bases are TGTGCCAGCAGTCAGGACAGGAGATCCTACGAGCAGTACTTC. It encodes CASSQDRRSYEQYF.

This clonotype has a handful of counts. The rearrangement joins TRBV4-1 to TRBJ1-1, with D possibly being TRBD1 (5 bases). The germline V gene encodes CDR1 MGHRA and CDR2 YSYEKL. V lost 0 bases and J lost 5, with 16 bases in between. The CDR3 runs to 16 residues. CDR3 loop: CASSQEIWRWGTEAFF. The CDR3 region has the DNA TGCGCCAGCAGCCAAGAAATATGGCGGTGGGGGACTGAAGCTTTCTTT.

The chain carries TRBV20-1 and TRBJ2-3, with TRBD1 as a possible D gene (6 bases). In germline, CDR1 is DFQATT, CDR2 SNEGSKA (reference sequence). The V end lost 0 bases, the J end lost 3 bases, and 16 bases lay between the germline ends. The CDR3 covers 16 residues. CDR3 DNA: TGCAGTGCTAGAGATCGGCGGCAGGGGACGACAGATACGCAGTATTTT. Translation: CSARDRRQGTTDTQYF.

This clonotype was seen ten or more times. CDR3 residues: CASSLWMGTEAFF. The CDR3 nucleotides read TGTGCCAGCAGTTTATGGATGGGAACTGAAGCTTTCTTT. This chain uses TRBV27 with TRBJ1-1; D uncertain. V dropped 1 base and J dropped 5 bases, with 8 bases sitting between them. This CDR3 contains 13 residues. The germline gives CDR1 MNHEY, CDR2 SMNVEV (reference sequence).

The CDR3 loop reads CASSLRQASYNEQFF. The CDR3 DNA sequence: TGTGCCAGCAGCCTCCGACAGGCTTCCTACAATGAGCAGTTCTTC. This chain connects TRBV11-2 to TRBJ2-1, with TRBD1 as a possible D gene (6 bases). Germline values: CDR1 SGHAT, CDR2 FQNNGV. V lost 5 bases to trimming and J lost 1 base, with 12 bases between them. The CDR3 is made up of 15 amino acids.

The chain recombines TRBV20-1 with TRBJ2-1, with TRBD2 matching 14 bases. From germline, CDR1 is DFQATT and CDR2 SNEGSKA (reference sequence). The junction had 8 bases not matched to a gene; V was cut back by 0 bases and J by 7 bases. The CDR3 is 17 residues long. The CDR3 DNA sequence: TGCAGTGCTAGAGATCGACTAGCGGGAGGGCTGTTGAATGAGCAGTTCTTC. This sequence encodes CSARDRLAGGLLNEQFF.

This clonotype was seen many times. This sequence joins TRBV6-5 and TRBJ2-1, with 10 bases lining up with TRBD2. CDR3 length: 16 residues. Germline-derived CDR1 and CDR2 are MNHEY and SVGAGI. V gave up 2 bases and J gave up 6 bases; unmatched junction bases: 7. CDR3: CASSYQPSGGLNEQFF. CDR3 bases: TGTGCCAGCAGTTACCAGCCTAGCGGGGGCCTCAATGAGCAGTTCTTC.

This chain uses TRBV15 with TRBJ2-2; D might be TRBD1 or TRBD2, each matching 6 bases. The germline V gene encodes CDR1 LNHNV and CDR2 YYDKDF (reference sequence). The CDR3 runs to 19 residues. V was clipped by 3 bases and J by 1 base, with 21 bases between them. For the CDR3, the DNA is TGTGCCACCAGCAGGAGGGGGGTCGTCGTAGACCGGAACACCGGGGAGCTGTTTTTT. Amino acids: CATSRRGVVVDRNTGELFF.

This clonotype was observed many times. The rearrangement links TRBV20-1 to TRBJ1-4; TRBD1 is a possible D gene (5 bases). The CDR3 length is 13 residues. Germline V lookup: CDR1 DFQATT, CDR2 SNEGSKA (reference sequence). V dropped 6 bases and J dropped 7 bases, with 15 bases sitting between them. CDR3 sequence: CSAAGTVGEKLFF. CDR3 in DNA: TGCAGTGCAGCCGGGACGGTCGGTGAAAAACTGTTTTTT.

In this sample, this clonotype turned up many times. The V and J genes are TRBV5-1 and TRBJ2-6, with 7 bases lining up with TRBD1. The V gene end was trimmed by 4 bases and the J gene end by 2 bases; junction bases not matched to a gene: 3. From germline, CDR1 is SGHRS and CDR2 YFSETQ. The CDR3 has 15 amino acids. The CDR3 DNA reads as TGCGCCAGCAGCCAAGACAGGGCTGGGGCCAACGTCCTGACTTTC. Translation: CASSQDRAGANVLTF.

Ten or more counts support this clonotype. The genes are TRBV15 and TRBJ1-1; D gene uncertain. Germline CDR1 and CDR2: LNHNV and YYDKDF (reference sequence). CDR3 length: 13 residues. V was pared by 1 base and J by 10 bases, with 13 bases between. The CDR3 is CATSRVDGETAFF. For the CDR3, the DNA is TGTGCCACCAGCAGAGTGGACGGGGAAACAGCTTTCTTT.

The table lists this clonotype with many counts. The J gene is TRBJ2-1, the V gene TRBV6-5; D possibly uses TRBD1 or TRBD2 (5 bases each). V was cut by 0 bases and J by 9 bases, with 15 bases left in between. The CDR3 has 15 residues. Germline V gene lookup returns CDR1 MNHEY and CDR2 SVGAGI. CDR3 sequence (DNA): TGTGCCAGCAGTTACTCGGGGGTAACGCAGGGTGAGCAGTTCTTC. Protein product: CASSYSGVTQGEQFF.

In its sample, this clonotype was seen many times. The gene calls are TRBV6-5 and TRBJ1-3; D is undetermined. V was pared by 0 bases and J by 8 bases, with 14 bases between. CDR3 length equals 15 residues. The V gene's germline CDR1 is MNHEY and CDR2 SVGAGI. The CDR3 nucleotides read TGTGCCAGCAGTTACTCACCGACTTGGAGAGACACCATATATTTT. Protein product: CASSYSPTWRDTIYF.